The next 26 T cell receptor beta chains were all read from a single sample in a study of neurological immune-mediated disorders. TCRdb re-called the 5' RACE reads with MiXCR, one entry per CDR3 protein. This table has 45,000 to 50,000 distinct CDR3 sequences, 4% to 5.5% appearing once. Material: PBMCs. The receptors were gathered from a woman aged 55-70 years with multiple sclerosis.

Many counts were recorded for this clonotype. The chain recombines TRBV5-5 with TRBJ2-3; unclear D gene. V was pared by 4 bases and J by 2 bases, with 5 bases between. The CDR3 spans 12 residues. Germline CDR1 SGHKS, CDR2 YYEKEE (reference sequence). The CDR3 DNA sequence: TGTGCCAGCAGCCAACCCACAGATACGCAGTATTTT. It encodes CASSQPTDTQYF.

This clonotype was picked up many times. The J gene is TRBJ2-5, the V gene TRBV20-1; 9 bases agree with TRBD1. Trimming removed 5 bases from V and 4 bases from J; junction bases left unmatched: 5. The V gene's germline CDR1 is DFQATT and CDR2 SNEGSKA (reference sequence). The CDR3 length is 13 residues. The DNA for the CDR3 is TGCAGTGCTGAGGGACAGGGCGGAGAGACCCAGTACTTC. Protein: CSAEGQGGETQYF.

In its sample, this clonotype was seen many times. The rearrangement uses TRBV20-1 and TRBJ2-5; either TRBD1 or TRBD2 may supply D (6 bases each). Germline loops: CDR1 DFQATT, CDR2 SNEGSKA (reference sequence). There are 14 residues in the CDR3. V was trimmed by 7 bases and J by 5 bases, leaving 20 bases between them. The CDR3 region has the DNA TGCAGTGTTAGCCCCGGGGGCGTGGGGGAGACCCAGTACTTC. Translated, it gives CSVSPGGVGETQYF.

Ten or more counts support this clonotype. The chain recombines TRBV20-1 with TRBJ2-3; no clear D. The length of the CDR3 is 13 residues. The V and J ends lost 3 bases and 0 bases respectively, with 7 bases between them. Germline CDR1 reads DFQATT; CDR2 reads SNEGSKA (reference sequence). The DNA of the CDR3 is TGCAGTGCTAGTCCCGCGAGCACAGATACGCAGTATTTT. This codes for CSASPASTDTQYF.

This clonotype was detected ten times or more. The genes are TRBV5-1 and TRBJ1-1, with unresolved D. CDR1 and CDR2 (germline): SGHRS, YFSETQ. V was shortened by 2 bases and J by 1 base, with 6 bases between the two germline ends. The length of the CDR3 is 13 residues. The CDR3 loop reads CASSFRANTEAFF. CDR3 sequence (DNA): TGCGCCAGCAGCTTCCGGGCGAACACTGAAGCTTTCTTT.

This chain connects TRBV7-8 to TRBJ1-6; unclear D gene. V was pared by 2 bases and J by 9 bases, with 17 bases between. This CDR3 contains 16 residues. From germline, CDR1 is SGHVS and CDR2 FQNEAQ. CDR3 residues: CASSLFSGLEGSPLHF. CDR3 coding DNA: TGTGCCAGCAGCTTATTTTCGGGGTTGGAAGGTTCACCCCTCCACTTT.

This clonotype has ten or more counts. This chain joins TRBV25-1 and TRBJ2-7; D is tentatively TRBD1 or TRBD2 (5 bases each). CDR3 length: 12 amino acids. Looked up from germline, CDR1 is MGHDK and CDR2 is SYGVNS. The ends were cut back, 6 bases at V and 3 bases at J, with 9 bases in the middle. CDR3 amino acids: CASRHGGYEQYF. CDR3 bases: TGTGCCAGCAGGCATGGGGGCTACGAGCAGTACTTC.

The sample holds many counts of this clonotype. The chain links TRBV10-1 to TRBJ2-2; D uncertain. In germline, CDR1 is WNHNN, CDR2 SYGVQD (reference sequence). This CDR3 has 13 residues. V lost 7 bases to trimming and J lost 3 bases, with 9 bases between them. The CDR3 loop is CASKEKYTGELFF. The CDR3 nucleotides read TGCGCCAGCAAGGAAAAGTACACCGGGGAGCTGTTTTTT.

This clonotype was counted at least ten times. The V call is TRBV7-2, the J call TRBJ2-2; 7 positions agree with TRBD1. Germline V gene sequence: CDR1 SGHTA, CDR2 FQGNSA. The V gene end was trimmed by 7 bases and the J gene end by 1 base; junction bases not matched to a gene: 3. This CDR3 contains 14 residues. This CDR3 is CASTGTVNTGELFF. CDR3 nucleotide sequence: TGTGCCAGCACCGGGACAGTGAACACCGGGGAGCTGTTTTTT.

The chain carries TRBV4-3 and TRBJ2-3; 11 bases line up with TRBD2. Germline assignment: CDR1 LGHNA and CDR2 YSLEER. The CDR3 sequence is 18 residues long. The V and J ends lost 0 bases and 7 bases, in that order; junction bases with no gene match: 12. The CDR3 sequence: CASSQDPGLAEGRNTQYF. CDR3 nucleotide sequence: TGCGCCAGCAGCCAAGACCCGGGACTAGCGGAGGGGCGGAATACGCAGTATTTT.

This clonotype has at least ten counts. The V and J genes are TRBV5-6 and TRBJ2-2; D not resolved. CDR1 and CDR2 from the germline V gene are SGHDT and YYEEEE. The CDR3 covers 13 residues. Between the trimmed V and J ends, which lost 2 bases and 5 bases, there was a span of 7 bases. The CDR3: CASSFPGTGELFF. CDR3 DNA: TGTGCCAGCAGCTTCCCCGGGACCGGGGAGCTGTTTTTT.

This clonotype was recorded at least ten times. The chain combines TRBV4-3 with TRBJ1-2; a weak D match, TRBD1 (6 bases). The germline gives CDR1 LGHNA, CDR2 YSLEER. This CDR3 region has 13 residues. V was cut by 3 bases and J by 5 bases, with 10 bases left in between. The CDR3 loop is CASSQETGYGYTF. CDR3 DNA: TGCGCCAGCAGCCAGGAAACAGGGTATGGCTACACCTTC.

This clonotype was seen repeatedly, ten times or more. The rearrangement links TRBV29-1 to TRBJ2-1; 9 bases are a match to TRBD1. Trimming at V came to 6 bases and at J to 5 bases, leaving 5 bases not matched to a gene. Looked up from germline, CDR1 is SQVTM and CDR2 is ANQGSEA. The length of the CDR3 is 13 residues. CDR3 in amino acids: CSVRTGDHNEQFF. The DNA of the CDR3 is TGCAGCGTCCGGACAGGGGACCACAATGAGCAGTTCTTC.

The genes are TRBV6-2 or TRBV6-3 and TRBJ1-1; D remains ambiguous. Germline V gene data show CDR1 as MNHEY and CDR2 as SVGEGT. V dropped 2 bases and J dropped 4 bases, with 8 bases sitting between them. The CDR3 covers 13 residues. CDR3 residues: CASSYGVGTEAFF. CDR3 nucleotides: TGTGCCAGCAGTTACGGGGTCGGCACTGAAGCTTTCTTT.

In its sample, this clonotype was seen many times. V gene TRBV12-3 or TRBV12-4 combines with J gene TRBJ2-5; either TRBD1 or TRBD2 may fit D (6 bases each). The V and J ends lost 8 bases and 3 bases respectively, with 10 bases between them. This CDR3 comprises 12 residues. CDR3 DNA sequence: TGTGCCAGCCGGGGGCGCGAAGAGACCCAGTACTTC. It encodes CASRGREETQYF.

This chain uses TRBV20-1 with TRBJ2-3; no clear D gene. V was pared by 0 bases and J by 1 base, with 8 bases between. The CDR3 runs 14 residues. CDR1 DFQATT and CDR2 SNEGSKA come from the germline V gene (reference sequence). CDR3 in amino acids: CSAREGRGTDTQYF. The CDR3 DNA reads TGCAGTGCTAGAGAGGGAAGGGGCACAGATACGCAGTATTTT.

This clonotype was seen repeatedly, ten times or more. J is TRBJ1-1 and V is TRBV7-9; D gene ambiguous. V lost 5 bases, J lost 6 bases, and 7 bases lay in between. This CDR3 comprises 11 residues. CDR1 is SEHNR, CDR2 FQNEAQ, per germline (reference sequence). CDR3: CASSLRPEAFF. CDR3 nucleotides: TGTGCCAGCAGCCTTCGCCCTGAAGCTTTCTTT.

This clonotype was found many times. The chain joins TRBV4-1 to TRBJ2-2; either TRBD1 or TRBD2 may fit D (6 bases each). Germline CDR1 and CDR2: MGHRA and YSYEKL. The CDR3 length is 14 residues. V lost 6 bases and J lost 8, with 16 bases in between. This CDR3 is CASSGLGGRGELFF. The CDR3 nucleotides are TGCGCCAGCAGTGGCCTTGGGGGGCGAGGGGAGCTGTTTTTT.

This clonotype was picked up many times. The V call is TRBV20-1, the J call TRBJ1-1; D might be TRBD1 (6 bases). Germline V gives CDR1 DFQATT, CDR2 SNEGSKA (reference sequence). This CDR3 spans 15 amino acids. Trimming pared 3 bases from V and 1 base from J, leaving 15 bases between. The CDR3 region has the DNA TGCAGTGCTAGCCAACCAGGGGACGGGAACACTGAAGCTTTCTTT. It is translated as CSASQPGDGNTEAFF.

This clonotype showed up just a few times. The chain employs TRBV6-6 and TRBJ2-7; D gene ambiguous. Trimming took off 2 bases at V and 5 bases at J, with 4 bases between the two ends. Germline assignment: CDR1 MNHNY and CDR2 SVGAGI (reference sequence). CDR3 length: 11 amino acids. CDR3 nucleotide sequence: TGTGCCAGCAGTTACGCGAACGAGCAGTACGTC. Encoded protein: CASSYANEQYV.

This chain links TRBV9 with TRBJ2-3, with D tentatively TRBD1 (6 bases). This CDR3 has 14 amino acids. Germline V gene sequence: CDR1 SGDLS, CDR2 YYNGEE. V shed 4 bases and J shed 1 base, with 10 bases lying between them. CDR3 sequence: CASSLPGGTDTQYF. CDR3 DNA sequence: TGTGCCAGCAGCCTCCCAGGGGGCACAGATACGCAGTATTTT.

This sequence joins TRBV5-6 and TRBJ2-4, with no clear D. Germline values: CDR1 SGHDT, CDR2 YYEEEE. This CDR3 has 12 amino acids. The V and J ends lost 2 bases and 7 bases respectively, with 7 bases between them. CDR3 region: CASSLDRNIQYF. The DNA for the CDR3 is TGTGCCAGCAGCTTAGATAGGAACATTCAGTACTTC.

This clonotype was recorded many times. The rearrangement links TRBV6-2 or TRBV6-3 to TRBJ1-2; TRBD1 agrees at 10 bases. Germline V gives CDR1 MNHEY, CDR2 SVGEGT. This CDR3 spans 14 amino acids. With 7 bases clipped from V and 4 bases from J, the junction kept 6 bases outside the gene matches. The CDR3 region is CASKTGGDGYGYTF. The CDR3 DNA reads TGTGCCAGCAAGACAGGGGGCGACGGCTATGGCTACACCTTC.

This clonotype was detected many times. The chain links TRBV20-1 to TRBJ1-5; weak D call: TRBD1 (5 bases). CDR1 and CDR2 (germline): DFQATT, SNEGSKA (reference sequence). The CDR3 is made up of 14 amino acids. The germline V and J ends were trimmed by 6 bases and 0 bases, with 12 bases remaining between them. The CDR3 region is CSATQGYSNQPQHF. CDR3 DNA: TGCAGTGCCACCCAGGGATATAGCAATCAGCCCCAGCATTTT.

This clonotype was seen a handful of times. This chain joins TRBV20-1 and TRBJ1-5; D is possibly TRBD1 (6 bases). The CDR3 consists of 14 residues. The germline V gene has CDR1 DFQATT and CDR2 SNEGSKA (reference sequence). V shed 5 bases and J shed 5 bases, with 16 bases lying between them. For the CDR3, the DNA is TGCAGTGCTGGCCGGGTGGGGGCCGATCAGCCCCAGCATTTT. Translated, it gives CSAGRVGADQPQHF.

This clonotype was counted only a few times. V usage is TRBV20-1 and J usage is TRBJ2-5, with 8 bases fitting TRBD2. The CDR3 extends over 17 amino acids. V gave up 0 bases and J gave up 2 bases; unmatched junction bases: 11. CDR1 is DFQATT, CDR2 SNEGSKA, per germline (reference sequence). CDR3 nucleotide sequence: TGCAGTGCTAGAGATCAGGGGCGGGGGGTCCATCAAGAGACCCAGTACTTC. Residues: CSARDQGRGVHQETQYF.